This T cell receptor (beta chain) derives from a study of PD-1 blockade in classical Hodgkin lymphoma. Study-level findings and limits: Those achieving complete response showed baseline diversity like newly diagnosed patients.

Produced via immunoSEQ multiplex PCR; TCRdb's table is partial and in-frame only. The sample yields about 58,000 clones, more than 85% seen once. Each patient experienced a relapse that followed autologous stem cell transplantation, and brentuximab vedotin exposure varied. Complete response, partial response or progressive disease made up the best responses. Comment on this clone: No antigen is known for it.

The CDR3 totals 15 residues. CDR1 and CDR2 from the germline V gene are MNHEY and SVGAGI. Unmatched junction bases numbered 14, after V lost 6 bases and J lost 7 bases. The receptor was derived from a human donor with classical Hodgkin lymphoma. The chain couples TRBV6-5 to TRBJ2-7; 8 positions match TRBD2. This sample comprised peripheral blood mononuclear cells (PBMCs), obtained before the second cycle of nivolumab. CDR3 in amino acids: CASSGGGAGEGEQYF. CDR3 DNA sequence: TGTGCCAGCAGCGGGGGGGGAGCCGGTGAGGGGGAGCAGTACTTC.